Described below is a single TCR beta chain sequence and its context. Its specificity is not known. The entry originates in a study of CD8 T cells in ankylosing spondylitis. General observations from the study: Roughly eight highly homologous variants made up a TCR beta motif that seemed to typify ankylosing spondylitis blood.

TCRdb used MiXCR to reprocess the 5' RACE reads, holding one entry per CDR3 protein. The table lists under 950,000 distinct CDR3 sequences, 15% to 20% of them singletons. V lost 3 bases and J lost 6, with 9 bases in between. Germline CDR1 reads ENHRY; CDR2 reads SYGVKD. The CDR3 consists of 12 residues. The V and J genes are TRBV10-3 and TRBJ2-7; possible D gene TRBD2, 6 bases. The receptor was derived from a male donor with ankylosing spondylitis. Source material: blood, either unsorted or a sorted T cell fraction (not recorded which). The DNA of the CDR3 is TGTGCCATCAGTGATGTGGAGGGCGAGCAGTACTTC. It specifies CAISDVEGEQYF.